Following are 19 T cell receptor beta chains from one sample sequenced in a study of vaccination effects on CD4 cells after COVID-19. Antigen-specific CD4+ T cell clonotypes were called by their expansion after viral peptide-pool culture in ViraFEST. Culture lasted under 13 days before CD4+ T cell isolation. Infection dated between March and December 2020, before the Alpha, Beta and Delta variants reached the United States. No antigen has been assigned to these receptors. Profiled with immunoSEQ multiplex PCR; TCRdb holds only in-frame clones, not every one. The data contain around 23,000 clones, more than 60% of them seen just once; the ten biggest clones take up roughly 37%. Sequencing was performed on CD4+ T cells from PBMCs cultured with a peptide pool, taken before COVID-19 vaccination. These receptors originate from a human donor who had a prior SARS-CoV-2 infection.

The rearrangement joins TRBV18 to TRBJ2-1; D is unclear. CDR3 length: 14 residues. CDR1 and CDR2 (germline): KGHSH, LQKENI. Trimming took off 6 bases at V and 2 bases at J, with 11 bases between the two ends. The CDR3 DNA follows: TGTGCCAGCTCCCGAGAGAGTACCTACAATGAGCAGTTCTTC. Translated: CASSRESTYNEQFF.

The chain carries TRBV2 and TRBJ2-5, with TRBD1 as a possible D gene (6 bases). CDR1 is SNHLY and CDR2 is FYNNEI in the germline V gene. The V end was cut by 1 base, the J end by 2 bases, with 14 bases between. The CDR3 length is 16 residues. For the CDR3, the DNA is TGTGCCAGCAGTGAAGTGGGGGCCTGGGGGCAAGAGACCCAGTACTTC. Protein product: CASSEVGAWGQETQYF.

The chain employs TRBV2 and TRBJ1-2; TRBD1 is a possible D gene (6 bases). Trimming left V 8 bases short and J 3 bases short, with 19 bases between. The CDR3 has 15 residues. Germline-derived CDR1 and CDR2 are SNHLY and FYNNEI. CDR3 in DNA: TGTGCCAGCGCACGGGGGCTGAGGTTCGACTATGGCTACACCTTC. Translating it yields CASARGLRFDYGYTF.

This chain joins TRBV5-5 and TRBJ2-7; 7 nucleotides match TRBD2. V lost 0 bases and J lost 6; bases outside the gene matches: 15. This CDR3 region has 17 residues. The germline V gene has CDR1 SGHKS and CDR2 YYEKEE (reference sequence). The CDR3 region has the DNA TGTGCCAGCAGCTTGGCCGTCTGGGGGGGGACTCTGCGCGAGCAGTACTTC. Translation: CASSLAVWGGTLREQYF.

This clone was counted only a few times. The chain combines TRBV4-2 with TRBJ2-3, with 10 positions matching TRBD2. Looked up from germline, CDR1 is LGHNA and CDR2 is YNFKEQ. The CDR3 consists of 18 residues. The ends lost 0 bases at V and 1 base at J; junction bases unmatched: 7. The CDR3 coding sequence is TGTGCCAGCAGCCAAGAAGTTCTAGCGGGAGATGGCACAGATACGCAGTATTTT. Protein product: CASSQEVLAGDGTDTQYF.

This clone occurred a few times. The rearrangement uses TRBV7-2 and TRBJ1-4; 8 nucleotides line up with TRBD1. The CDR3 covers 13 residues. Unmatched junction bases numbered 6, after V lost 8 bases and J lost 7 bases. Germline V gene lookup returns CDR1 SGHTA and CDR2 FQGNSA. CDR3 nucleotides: TGTGCCAGCTCACCCGGGACAGGTGAAAAACTGTTTTTT. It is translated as CASSPGTGEKLFF. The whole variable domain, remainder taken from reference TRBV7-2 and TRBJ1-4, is GAGVSQSPSNKVTEKGKDVELRCDPISGHTALYWYRQSLGQGLEFLIYFQGNSAPDKSGLPSDRFSAERTGGSVSTLTIQRTQQEDSAVYLCASSPGTGEKLFFGSGTQLSVL.

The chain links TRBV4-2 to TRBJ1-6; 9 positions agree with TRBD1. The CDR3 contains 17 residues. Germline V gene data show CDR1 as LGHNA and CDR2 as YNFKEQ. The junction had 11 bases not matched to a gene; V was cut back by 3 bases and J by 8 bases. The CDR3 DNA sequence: TGTGCCAGCAGCCAGCGTCAGACAGGGGGTAGTGATTCACCCCTCCACTTT. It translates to CASSQRQTGGSDSPLHF.

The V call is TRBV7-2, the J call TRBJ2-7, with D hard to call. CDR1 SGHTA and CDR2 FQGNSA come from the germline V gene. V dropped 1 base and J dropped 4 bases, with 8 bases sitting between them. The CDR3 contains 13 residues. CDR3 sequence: CASSLGSDYEQYF. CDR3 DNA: TGTGCCAGCAGCTTAGGCTCTGATTACGAGCAGTACTTC. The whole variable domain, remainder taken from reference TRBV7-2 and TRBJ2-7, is GAGVSQSPSNKVTEKGKDVELRCDPISGHTALYWYRQSLGQGLEFLIYFQGNSAPDKSGLPSDRFSAERTGGSVSTLTIQRTQQEDSAVYLCASSLGSDYEQYFGPGTRLTVT.

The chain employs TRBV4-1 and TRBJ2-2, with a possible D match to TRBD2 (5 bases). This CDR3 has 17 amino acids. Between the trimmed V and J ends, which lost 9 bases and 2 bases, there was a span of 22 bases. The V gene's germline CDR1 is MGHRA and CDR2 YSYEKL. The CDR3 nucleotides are TGCGCCAGTAAACCGAAGGACTTTCCGCCTAACACCGGGGAGCTGTTTTTT. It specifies CASKPKDFPPNTGELFF.

The CDR3, as DNA: TGTGCCAGCTCACCATTAGCGGGGCACTCCTACAATGAGCAGTTCTTC. Protein sequence: CASSPLAGHSYNEQFF. The chain is built from TRBV18 and TRBJ2-1; 8 bases map to TRBD2. The CDR3 runs to 16 residues. CDR1 is KGHSH, CDR2 LQKENI, per germline. Trimming at V came to 2 bases and at J to 0 bases, leaving 3 bases not matched to a gene. The complete variable domain, with remaining parts taken from reference TRBV18 and TRBJ2-1, reads NAGVMQNPRHLVRRRGQEARLRCSPMKGHSHVYWYRQLPEEGLKFMVYLQKENIIDESGMPKERFSAEFPKEGPSILRIQQVVRGDSAAYFCASSPLAGHSYNEQFFGPGTRLTVL.

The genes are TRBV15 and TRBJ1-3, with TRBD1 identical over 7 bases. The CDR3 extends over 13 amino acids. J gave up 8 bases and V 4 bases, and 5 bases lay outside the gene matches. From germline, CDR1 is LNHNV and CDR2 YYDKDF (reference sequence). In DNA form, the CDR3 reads TGTGCCACCAGCACAGACAGGGCCCACACCATATATTTT. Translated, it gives CATSTDRAHTIYF.

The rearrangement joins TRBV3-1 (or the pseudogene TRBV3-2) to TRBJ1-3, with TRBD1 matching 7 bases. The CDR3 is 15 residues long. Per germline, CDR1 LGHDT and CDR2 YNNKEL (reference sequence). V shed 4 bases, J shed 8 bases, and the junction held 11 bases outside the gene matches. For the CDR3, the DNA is TGTGCCAGCAGCCCTAGGACAGGTTTGTTGGACACCATATATTTT. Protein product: CASSPRTGLLDTIYF.

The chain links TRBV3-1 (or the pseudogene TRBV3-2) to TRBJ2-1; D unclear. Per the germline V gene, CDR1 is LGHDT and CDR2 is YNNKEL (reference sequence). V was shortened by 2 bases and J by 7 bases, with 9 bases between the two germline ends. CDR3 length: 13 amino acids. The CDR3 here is CASSQFIGNEQFF. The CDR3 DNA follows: TGTGCCAGCAGCCAATTCATCGGTAATGAGCAGTTCTTC.

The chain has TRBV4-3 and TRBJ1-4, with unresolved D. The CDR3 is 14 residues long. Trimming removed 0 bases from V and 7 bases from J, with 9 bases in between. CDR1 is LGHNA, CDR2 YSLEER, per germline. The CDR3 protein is CASSQDPTSEKLFF. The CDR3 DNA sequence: TGCGCCAGCAGCCAAGATCCCACTTCTGAAAAACTGTTTTTT.

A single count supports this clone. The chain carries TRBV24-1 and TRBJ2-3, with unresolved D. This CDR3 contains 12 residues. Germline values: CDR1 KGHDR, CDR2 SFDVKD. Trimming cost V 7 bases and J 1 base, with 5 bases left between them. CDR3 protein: CATSDRTDTQYF. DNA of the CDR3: TGTGCCACCAGCGACCGCACAGATACGCAGTATTTT.

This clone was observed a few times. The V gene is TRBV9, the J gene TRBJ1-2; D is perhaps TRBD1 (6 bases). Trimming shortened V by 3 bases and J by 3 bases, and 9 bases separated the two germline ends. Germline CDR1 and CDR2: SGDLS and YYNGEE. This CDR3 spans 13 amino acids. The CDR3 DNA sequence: TGTGCCAGCAGCGCAACAGGGTACTATGGCTACACCTTC. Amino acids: CASSATGYYGYTF.

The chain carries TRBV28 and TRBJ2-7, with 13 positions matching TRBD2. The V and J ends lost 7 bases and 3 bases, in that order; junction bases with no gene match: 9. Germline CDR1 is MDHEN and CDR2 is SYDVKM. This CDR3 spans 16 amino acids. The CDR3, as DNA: TGTGCCAGCAATACTAGCGGGAGGGGCGCGAACTACGAGCAGTACTTC. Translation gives CASNTSGRGANYEQYF.

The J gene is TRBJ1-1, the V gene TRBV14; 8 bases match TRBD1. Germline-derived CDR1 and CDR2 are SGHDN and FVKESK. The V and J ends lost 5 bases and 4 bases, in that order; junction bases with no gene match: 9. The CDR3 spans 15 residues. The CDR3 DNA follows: TGTGCCAGCAGCGATTGGACAGGGCGAACCACTGAAGCTTTCTTT. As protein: CASSDWTGRTTEAFF.

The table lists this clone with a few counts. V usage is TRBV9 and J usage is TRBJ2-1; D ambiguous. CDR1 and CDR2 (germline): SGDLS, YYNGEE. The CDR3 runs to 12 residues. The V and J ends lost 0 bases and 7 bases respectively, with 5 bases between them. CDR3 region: CASSVDRNEQFF. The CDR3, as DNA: TGTGCCAGCAGCGTAGACCGAAATGAGCAGTTCTTC. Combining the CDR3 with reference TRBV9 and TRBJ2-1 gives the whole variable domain DSGVTQTPKHLITATGQRVTLRCSPRSGDLSVYWYQQSLDQGLQFLIQYYNGEERAKGNILERFSAQQFPDLHSELNLSSLELGDSALYFCASSVDRNEQFFGPGTRLTVL.